The rows below give T cell receptor beta chains drawn from one sample of a study of CD8 T cells in Susac syndrome. In TCRdb, the immunoSEQ multiplex PCR reads were re-called with MiXCR into one record per CDR3 protein. The table shows around 180,000 distinct CDR3 sequences, with approximately 93% occurring only once. Specimen: CD4+ T cells from PBMCs. These receptors originate from a human donor with multiple sclerosis. CDR3s include the opening cysteine and the closing phenylalanine or tryptophan. Fields, in order: CDR3 DNA, CDR3 protein, J gene, D gene, CDR3 length, V gene, clone size. D genes are given only for firm matches. Size values are once, few and many counts, or a class for expanded clones, and some rows have none.

cdr3_nt: TGTGCCAGCAGCTTTCCGGGGGGCGAATACACCGGGGAGCTGTTTTTT
cdr3_aa: CASSFPGGEYTGELFF
j_call: TRBJ2-2
d_call: -
cdr3_length: 16
v_call: TRBV7-3
clone_size: -

cdr3_nt: TGTGCCAGCAGTTTAAAGGGATGGGCAGATACGCAGTATTTT
cdr3_aa: CASSLKGWADTQYF
j_call: TRBJ2-3
d_call: -
cdr3_length: 14
v_call: TRBV27
clone_size: once

cdr3_nt: TGTGCCTGGAGTGGCGTTAGCGGGAGTATCGGGGAGCTGTTTTTT
cdr3_aa: CAWSGVSGSIGELFF
j_call: TRBJ2-2
d_call: TRBD2
cdr3_length: 15
v_call: TRBV30
clone_size: -

cdr3_nt: TGTGCCTGGAGTGAACTGCCTAACTATGGCTACACCTTC
cdr3_aa: CAWSELPNYGYTF
j_call: TRBJ1-2
d_call: -
cdr3_length: 13
v_call: TRBV30
clone_size: -

cdr3_nt: TGTGCCAGCACTGGAGAGACCCAGTACTTC
cdr3_aa: CASTGETQYF
j_call: TRBJ2-5
d_call: -
cdr3_length: 10
v_call: TRBV28
clone_size: -

cdr3_nt: TGTGCCAGCACCCCTGGGGGTTATGGCTACACCTTC
cdr3_aa: CASTPGGYGYTF
j_call: TRBJ1-2
d_call: -
cdr3_length: 12
v_call: TRBV28
clone_size: -

cdr3_nt: TGTGCCAGCGCCCCGGGGTGGAGGAACACTGAAGCTTTCTTT
cdr3_aa: CASAPGWRNTEAFF
j_call: TRBJ1-1
d_call: -
cdr3_length: 14
v_call: TRBV27
clone_size: -

cdr3_nt: TGTGCCAGCAGAAGACTAGCGGGAGTTGTCTACAATGAGCAGTTCTTC
cdr3_aa: CASRRLAGVVYNEQFF
j_call: TRBJ2-1
d_call: TRBD2
cdr3_length: 16
v_call: TRBV7-9
clone_size: -

cdr3_nt: TGTGCCTGGAACGGCAGAAATAATGAAAAACTGTTTTTT
cdr3_aa: CAWNGRNNEKLFF
j_call: TRBJ1-4
d_call: -
cdr3_length: 13
v_call: TRBV30
clone_size: -

cdr3_nt: TGTGCCATCCAGGAGAGGGGAATGAAAGATACGCAGTATTTT
cdr3_aa: CAIQERGMKDTQYF
j_call: TRBJ2-3
d_call: -
cdr3_length: 14
v_call: TRBV10-3
clone_size: -

cdr3_nt: TGCGCCAGCAGTGAGTCGGGGAGCGCATCCTACGAGCAGTACTTC
cdr3_aa: CASSESGSASYEQYF
j_call: TRBJ2-7
d_call: -
cdr3_length: 15
v_call: TRBV10-2
clone_size: -

cdr3_nt: TGTGCCAGCACACCGTTGGGAGCGGGATACAATGAGCAGTTCTTC
cdr3_aa: CASTPLGAGYNEQFF
j_call: TRBJ2-1
d_call: TRBD2
cdr3_length: 15
v_call: TRBV28
clone_size: -

cdr3_nt: TGTGCCAGCAGAAAAGGAGGGTATCAGCCCCAGCATTTT
cdr3_aa: CASRKGGYQPQHF
j_call: TRBJ1-5
d_call: -
cdr3_length: 13
v_call: TRBV12-3/TRBV12-4
clone_size: -

cdr3_nt: TGCGCCAGCAGCCAAGACTTACTCTCCTACGAGCAGTACTTC
cdr3_aa: CASSQDLLSYEQYF
j_call: TRBJ2-7
d_call: -
cdr3_length: 14
v_call: TRBV4-3
clone_size: -

cdr3_nt: TGTGCCAGCAGCCGAGGTTGGGCGGAGAACACTGAAGCTTTCTTT
cdr3_aa: CASSRGWAENTEAFF
j_call: TRBJ1-1
d_call: -
cdr3_length: 15
v_call: TRBV7-9
clone_size: -

cdr3_nt: TGCGCCAGCAGCCGCACAGGGACAGGCCCTGGAAACACCATATATTTT
cdr3_aa: CASSRTGTGPGNTIYF
j_call: TRBJ1-3
d_call: TRBD1
cdr3_length: 16
v_call: TRBV4-3
clone_size: -

cdr3_nt: TGTGCCAGCAGTACCCCTGAGACGGTCCGCGAGCAGTACTTC
cdr3_aa: CASSTPETVREQYF
j_call: TRBJ2-7
d_call: -
cdr3_length: 14
v_call: TRBV28
clone_size: -

cdr3_nt: TGTGCCACCAGTGATTTGTTCAGGGACTATGGCTACACCTTC
cdr3_aa: CATSDLFRDYGYTF
j_call: TRBJ1-2
d_call: -
cdr3_length: 14
v_call: TRBV24-1
clone_size: -

cdr3_nt: TGTGCCAGCAGTTACTCGAGACAGGGGACCTTATCCTACGAGCAGTACTTC
cdr3_aa: CASSYSRQGTLSYEQYF
j_call: TRBJ2-7
d_call: TRBD1
cdr3_length: 17
v_call: TRBV6-5
clone_size: -

cdr3_nt: TGTGCCAGCAGTTTAGCTGACAGGGTCGGCACTGAAGCTTTCTTT
cdr3_aa: CASSLADRVGTEAFF
j_call: TRBJ1-1
d_call: TRBD1
cdr3_length: 15
v_call: TRBV12-3/TRBV12-4
clone_size: -

cdr3_nt: TGTGCCAGCAGATACTACACGGTAAAGAACACTGAAGCTTTCTTT
cdr3_aa: CASRYYTVKNTEAFF
j_call: TRBJ1-1
d_call: -
cdr3_length: 15
v_call: TRBV6-6
clone_size: -

cdr3_nt: TGTGCCAGCAGCGAGAGGGGGGACGGCACTAACTATGGCTACACCTTC
cdr3_aa: CASSERGDGTNYGYTF
j_call: TRBJ1-2
d_call: -
cdr3_length: 16
v_call: TRBV9
clone_size: -

cdr3_nt: TGCGCCAGCAGAACAAGCGGGAGTAGACAGAATGAGCAGTTCTTC
cdr3_aa: CASRTSGSRQNEQFF
j_call: TRBJ2-1
d_call: TRBD2
cdr3_length: 15
v_call: TRBV5-1
clone_size: -

cdr3_nt: TGCAGTGCTAGAAATCTGGGACATCCCCCTAACTATGGCTACACCTTC
cdr3_aa: CSARNLGHPPNYGYTF
j_call: TRBJ1-2
d_call: -
cdr3_length: 16
v_call: TRBV20-1
clone_size: -

cdr3_nt: TGTGCCAGCAGCTTGAATGGGGGTAGGCAGCCCCAGCATTTT
cdr3_aa: CASSLNGGRQPQHF
j_call: TRBJ1-5
d_call: -
cdr3_length: 14
v_call: TRBV7-2
clone_size: -

cdr3_nt: TGCGCCAGCAGCCAGGGGGACAGGGCTACAGATACGCAGTATTTT
cdr3_aa: CASSQGDRATDTQYF
j_call: TRBJ2-3
d_call: TRBD1
cdr3_length: 15
v_call: TRBV4-1
clone_size: -

cdr3_nt: TGTGCCAGCAGCCAAATGGGGACAGTCTACAATGAGCAGTTCTTC
cdr3_aa: CASSQMGTVYNEQFF
j_call: TRBJ2-1
d_call: TRBD1
cdr3_length: 15
v_call: TRBV14
clone_size: -

cdr3_nt: TGTGCCAGCAGCGACGGGACTATAGCTTTCGAGCAGTACTTC
cdr3_aa: CASSDGTIAFEQYF
j_call: TRBJ2-7
d_call: TRBD2
cdr3_length: 14
v_call: TRBV3-1
clone_size: -

cdr3_nt: TGTGCCAGCAGTCTTACAGGGACCAACTATGGCTACACCTTC
cdr3_aa: CASSLTGTNYGYTF
j_call: TRBJ1-2
d_call: -
cdr3_length: 14
v_call: TRBV27
clone_size: -

cdr3_nt: TGCAGCGTCAGCCGGCGGCAGGCGGAAGCTTTCTTT
cdr3_aa: CSVSRRQAEAFF
j_call: TRBJ1-1
d_call: -
cdr3_length: 12
v_call: TRBV29-1
clone_size: few

cdr3_nt: TGTGCCAGCTCACCAATACAGGGAAGTGAAAAACTGTTTTTT
cdr3_aa: CASSPIQGSEKLFF
j_call: TRBJ1-4
d_call: -
cdr3_length: 14
v_call: TRBV18
clone_size: -

cdr3_nt: TGCAGTGCTCGCCACCCTAGCACAGATACGCAGTATTTT
cdr3_aa: CSARHPSTDTQYF
j_call: TRBJ2-3
d_call: -
cdr3_length: 13
v_call: TRBV20-1
clone_size: -

cdr3_nt: TGTGCCAGTAGTATAGTAGGAGGAGCGACTGGCTATGGCTACACCTTC
cdr3_aa: CASSIVGGATGYGYTF
j_call: TRBJ1-2
d_call: -
cdr3_length: 16
v_call: TRBV19
clone_size: -

cdr3_nt: TGTGCCAGCAGCTTATTTGCGGACCCGAGCGGGGGTCTATACGAGCAGTACTTC
cdr3_aa: CASSLFADPSGGLYEQYF
j_call: TRBJ2-7
d_call: TRBD2
cdr3_length: 18
v_call: TRBV11-2
clone_size: -

cdr3_nt: TGTGCCAGCAGCCAAGCAACAGGATCGAACACTGAAGCTTTCTTT
cdr3_aa: CASSQATGSNTEAFF
j_call: TRBJ1-1
d_call: -
cdr3_length: 15
v_call: TRBV3-1
clone_size: -

cdr3_nt: TGCGCCAGCAGCCACTCAGGGGGTGACACCGGGGAGCTGTTTTTT
cdr3_aa: CASSHSGGDTGELFF
j_call: TRBJ2-2
d_call: TRBD1
cdr3_length: 15
v_call: TRBV4-1
clone_size: -

cdr3_nt: TGTGCCAAAGGGGGCTACGAGCAGTACTTC
cdr3_aa: CAKGGYEQYF
j_call: TRBJ2-7
d_call: -
cdr3_length: 10
v_call: TRBV28
clone_size: -

cdr3_nt: TGTGCCAGCAGCTTGTGGCCGGAGACCCAGTACTTC
cdr3_aa: CASSLWPETQYF
j_call: TRBJ2-5
d_call: -
cdr3_length: 12
v_call: TRBV5-4
clone_size: -

cdr3_nt: TGTGCCAGCAGTGAATACGGGGGGAACTCCTACGAGCAGTACTTC
cdr3_aa: CASSEYGGNSYEQYF
j_call: TRBJ2-7
d_call: TRBD2
cdr3_length: 15
v_call: TRBV25-1
clone_size: -

cdr3_nt: TGTGCCAGCAGGCAATATCCTCCGGGACTAGCTTACGAGCAGTACTTC
cdr3_aa: CASRQYPPGLAYEQYF
j_call: TRBJ2-7
d_call: TRBD2
cdr3_length: 16
v_call: TRBV6-4
clone_size: -

cdr3_nt: TGTGCCAGTATGGACAGGAACACTGAAGCTTTCTTT
cdr3_aa: CASMDRNTEAFF
j_call: TRBJ1-1
d_call: -
cdr3_length: 12
v_call: TRBV19
clone_size: -

cdr3_nt: TGTGCCAGCAGCCGCGGGACAGGGTGGACCGGGGAGCTGTTTTTT
cdr3_aa: CASSRGTGWTGELFF
j_call: TRBJ2-2
d_call: TRBD1
cdr3_length: 15
v_call: TRBV11-3
clone_size: once